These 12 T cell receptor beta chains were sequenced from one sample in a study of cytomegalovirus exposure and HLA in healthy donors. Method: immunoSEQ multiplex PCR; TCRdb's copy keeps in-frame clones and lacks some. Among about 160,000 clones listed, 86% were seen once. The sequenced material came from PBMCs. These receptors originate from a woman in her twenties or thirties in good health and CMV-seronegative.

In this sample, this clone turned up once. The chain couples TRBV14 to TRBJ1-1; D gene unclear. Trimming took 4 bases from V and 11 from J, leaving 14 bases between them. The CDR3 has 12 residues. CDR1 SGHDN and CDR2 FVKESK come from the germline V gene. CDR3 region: CASSPVTLGAFF. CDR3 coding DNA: TGTGCCAGCAGCCCGGTGACATTAGGTGCTTTCTTT.

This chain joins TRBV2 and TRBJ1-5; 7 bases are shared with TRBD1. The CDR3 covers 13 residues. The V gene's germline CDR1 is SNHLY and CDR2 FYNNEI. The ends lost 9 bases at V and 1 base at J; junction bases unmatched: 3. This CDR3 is CASCRGSNQPQHF. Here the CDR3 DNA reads TGTGCCAGTTGCAGGGGGAGCAATCAGCCCCAGCATTTT.

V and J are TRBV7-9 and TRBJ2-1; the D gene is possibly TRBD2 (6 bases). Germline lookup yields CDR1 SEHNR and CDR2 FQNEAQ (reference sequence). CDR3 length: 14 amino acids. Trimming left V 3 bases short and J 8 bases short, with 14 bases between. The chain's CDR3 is CASSFAGLEDEQFF. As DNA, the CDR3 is TGTGCCAGCAGCTTCGCGGGGCTGGAGGATGAGCAGTTCTTC.

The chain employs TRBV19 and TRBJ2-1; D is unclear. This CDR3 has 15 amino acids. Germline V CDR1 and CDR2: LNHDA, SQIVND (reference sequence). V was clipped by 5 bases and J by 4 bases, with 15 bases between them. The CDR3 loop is CASSRGPLAYNEQFF. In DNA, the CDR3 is TGTGCCAGTAGTCGTGGGCCCCTGGCGTACAATGAGCAGTTCTTC.

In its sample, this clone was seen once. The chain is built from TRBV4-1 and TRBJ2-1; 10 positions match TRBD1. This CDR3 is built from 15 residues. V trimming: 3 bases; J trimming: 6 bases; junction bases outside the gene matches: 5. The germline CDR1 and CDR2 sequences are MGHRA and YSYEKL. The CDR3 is CASSQTGGLGNEQFF. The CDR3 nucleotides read TGCGCCAGCAGCCAGACAGGGGGCTTGGGCAATGAGCAGTTCTTC.

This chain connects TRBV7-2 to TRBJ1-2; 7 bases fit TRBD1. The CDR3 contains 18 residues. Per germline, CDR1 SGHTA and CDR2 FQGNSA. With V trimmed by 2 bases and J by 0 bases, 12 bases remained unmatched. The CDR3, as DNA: TGTGCCAGCAGCTTATTTCGGGACAGAATAGGGGCTAACTATGGCTACACCTTC. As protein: CASSLFRDRIGANYGYTF.

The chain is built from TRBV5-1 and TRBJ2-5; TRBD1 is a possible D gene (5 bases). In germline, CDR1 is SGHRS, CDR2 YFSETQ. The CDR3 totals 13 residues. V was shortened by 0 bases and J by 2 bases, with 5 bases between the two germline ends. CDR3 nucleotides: TGCGCCAGCAGCTTGGGGACACAAGAGACCCAGTACTTC. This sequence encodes CASSLGTQETQYF.

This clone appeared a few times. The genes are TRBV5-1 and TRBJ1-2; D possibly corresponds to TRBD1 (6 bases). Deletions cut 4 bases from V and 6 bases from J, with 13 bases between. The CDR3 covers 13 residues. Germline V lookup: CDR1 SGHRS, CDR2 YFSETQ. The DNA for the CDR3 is TGCGCCAGCAGCGTACAGGGAAGAGATGGCTACACCTTC. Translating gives CASSVQGRDGYTF.

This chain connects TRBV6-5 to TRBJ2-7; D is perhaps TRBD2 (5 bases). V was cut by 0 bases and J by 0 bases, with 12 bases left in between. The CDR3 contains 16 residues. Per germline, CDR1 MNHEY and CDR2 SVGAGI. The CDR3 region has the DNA TGTGCCAGCAGTTACTCTCTCGGGGTCACCTCCTACGAGCAGTACTTC. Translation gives CASSYSLGVTSYEQYF.

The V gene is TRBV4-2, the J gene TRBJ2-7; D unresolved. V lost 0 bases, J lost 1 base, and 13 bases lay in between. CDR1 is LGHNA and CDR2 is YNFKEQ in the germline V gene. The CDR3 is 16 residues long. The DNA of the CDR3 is TGTGCCAGCAGCCAAGATTCGGCGGCCGAGTCCTACGAGCAGTACTTC. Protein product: CASSQDSAAESYEQYF.

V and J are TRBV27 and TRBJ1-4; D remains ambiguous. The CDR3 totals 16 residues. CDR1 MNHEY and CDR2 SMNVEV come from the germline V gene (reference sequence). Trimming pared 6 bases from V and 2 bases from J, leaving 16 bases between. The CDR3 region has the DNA TGTGCCAGCAGACGGAGTTTAATCGAGACTAATGAAAAACTGTTTTTT. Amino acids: CASRRSLIETNEKLFF. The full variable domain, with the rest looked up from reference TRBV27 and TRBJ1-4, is EAQVTQNPRYLITVTGKKLTVTCSQNMNHEYMSWYRQDPGLGLRQIYYSMNVEVTDKGDVPEGYKVSRKEKRNFPLILESPSPNQTSLYFCASRRSLIETNEKLFFGSGTQLSVL.

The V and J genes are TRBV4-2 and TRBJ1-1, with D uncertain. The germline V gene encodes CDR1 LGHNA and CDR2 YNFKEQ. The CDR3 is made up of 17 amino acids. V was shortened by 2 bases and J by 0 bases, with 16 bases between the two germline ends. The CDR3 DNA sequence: TGTGCCAGCAGCCAACAACTTGCCGCGGGGTTGAACACTGAAGCTTTCTTT. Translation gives CASSQQLAAGLNTEAFF.